The clone carrying this T cell receptor (beta chain) appeared a few times. Its antigen is not known. V lost 2 bases and J 1 base, leaving 11 bases between the germline ends. The length of the CDR3 is 14 residues. Looked up from germline, CDR1 is DFQATT and CDR2 is SNEGSKA (reference sequence). The sample is drawn from a study of T cells after yellow fever vaccination. Study details: Preparation of the low-cell-number fractions used SMART-Seq v4 Ultra Low Input.

Points from the study as a whole: Weaker, the secondary response had a peak occurring faster, on day 5 versus 15. Only a minor proportion of clonotypes was detected across both CD4 and CD8 compartments.

A universal primer site and UMIs were added as TCR cDNA was made by 5'RACE template switching. TCRdb passed the 5' RACE reads through MiXCR, listing each CDR3 protein once. The sample gives under 300,000 distinct CDR3 sequences, less than 9% of which show up once; approximately 0.85% is in the top ten. This TCR derives from a man aged 25 to 40 who received the YFV17D yellow fever vaccine. The material sequenced was CD4+ T cells sorted from PBMCs, taken 15 days after the yellow fever booster vaccination. This chain links TRBV20-1 with TRBJ1-1, with D possibly TRBD1 on 6 matching bases. The CDR3 here is CSARNTGTNTEAFF. The CDR3 bases are TGCAGTGCTAGAAATACAGGGACGAACACTGAAGCTTTCTTT.